This passage covers 25 T cell receptor beta chains from one sample sequenced in a study of CD8+ T cells in alopecia areata. Reverse transcribed after extraction, RNA yielded cDNA as the sequencing template. Sequenced by immunoSEQ multiplex PCR; TCRdb stores in-frame clones only, minus some. Sampling found about 110,000 clones, none seen once. The specimen was lesional skin. The receptors here all came from a C3H/HeJ mouse with alopecia areata. These mice share the MHC haplotype H2-k.

As concerns this clone: Gene names and germline refer to mouse. CDR3 bases read: TGCACCTGCAGTGCAAGCCGGGACAGGGAC. Translation gives CTCSASRDRD. The full CDR3 sequence reads CTCSASRDRDTQYF. This chain connects TRBV1 to TRBJ2-5, with TRBD1 matching over 8 bases. The read stops 4 residues short of the end of the CDR3; the missing end is completed from the germline J gene. The CDR3 sequence is 14 residues long. The germline gives CDR1 NSQYPW, CDR2 LRSPGD (reference sequence).

Concerning this clone: Gene names are mouse gene names. This chain's CDR3 is CASRGLNYAEQFF. The sequenced CDR3 bases are TGTGCTAGCAGGGGACTTAACTATGCT. V gene TRBV17 combines with J gene TRBJ2-1; D possibly corresponds to TRBD2 (6 bases). The CDR3 end falls 4 residues outside the read, so it is completed with the germline J gene. In germline, CDR1 is MNHDT, CDR2 YYDKIL. The V end lost 6 bases, the J end lost 0 bases, and 6 bases lay between the germline ends. The CDR3 runs 13 residues.

On this clone itself: Each gene name is a mouse one. The read halts 4 residues ahead of the CDR3 end, with the missing end drawn from the germline J gene. The chain recombines TRBV17 with TRBJ2-5; 9 nucleotides align to TRBD2. Germline values: CDR1 MNHDT, CDR2 YYDKIL. The CDR3 spans 16 residues. V dropped 2 bases and J dropped 0; count of bases not matched to a gene: 3. This CDR3 reads CASSRLGGSNQDTQYF. The CDR3 DNA, read in part, is TGTGCTAGCAGTAGACTGGGGGGGTCTAACCAAGAC.

As to this clone: The TCRdb protein fails to match the DNA translation at residue 12; the protein reported here was translated from the DNA. The gene names here belong to mouse. With the read ending 3 residues before the CDR3 end, the germline J gene is used to fill in that end. The rearrangement links TRBV13-3 to TRBJ1-6; TRBD1 matches 9 bases. TRBJ1-6 is noted as an ORF with a role that remains uncertain. V shed 1 base, J shed 7 bases, and the junction held 3 bases outside the gene matches. Per the germline V gene, CDR1 is NNHDY and CDR2 is SYVADS. CDR3 length: 15 residues. The CDR3 DNA, read in part, is TGTGCCAGCAGTGATACAGGGGGCTTGAATTCGCCC. Translating gives CASSDTGGLNSP. The whole CDR3 protein reads CASSDTGGLNSPLYF.

With regard to this clone: Gene names refer to mouse genes. CDR3 bases read: TGTGCCAGCAGTGATGACTGGGGGGCCCCTAGTGCAGAA. Protein product: CASSDDWGAPSAE. The entire CDR3 is CASSDDWGAPSAETLYF. The rearrangement uses TRBV13-1 and TRBJ2-3; TRBD2 matches at 9 bases. The sequenced fragment ends 4 residues before the CDR3 boundary, so the rest is inferred from the germline J gene. The junction had 5 bases not matched to a gene; V was cut back by 0 bases and J by 0 bases. This CDR3 is 17 amino acids long. Per the germline V gene, CDR1 is NSHNY and CDR2 is SYGAGN.

Concerning this clone itself: At residue 9, the translated DNA and the protein in TCRdb do not agree; the protein given here is derived from the DNA. Gene names denote mouse genes. The CDR3 DNA, read in part, is TGTGCCTGGAGTCCCGACATTTCGCCC. This sequence encodes CAWSPDISP. The complete CDR3 reads CAWSPDISPLYF. The rearrangement uses TRBV31 and TRBJ1-6; D call uncertain. The CDR3 end is not reached by the read, which stops 3 residues before it; the germline J gene fills it in. TRBJ1-6 belongs to the ORF category, with a function that is uncertain. Looked up from germline, CDR1 is GKSSPN and CDR2 is SITVG. The V and J ends lost 1 base and 9 bases respectively, with 7 bases between them. The CDR3 covers 12 residues.

The sample holds a few counts of this clone. Mouse gene names and germline throughout. The read ends 4 residues early relative to the CDR3; the germline J gene fills the gap. The rearrangement links TRBV14 to TRBJ2-5; 9 bases match TRBD1. The CDR3 contains 14 residues. Germline CDR1 and CDR2: SGHDT and FRDEAV. The sequenced part of the CDR3 DNA is TGTGCCAGCAGTGGACAGGGGAAGGGAGAC. It specifies CASSGQGKGD. The complete CDR3 sequence is CASSGQGKGDTQYF. Drawing the rest from reference TRBV14 and TRBJ2-5, the complete variable domain is EAGVTQSPRYAVLQEGQAVSFWCDPISGHDTLYWYQQPRDQGPQLLVYFRDEAVIDNSQLPSDRFSAVRPKGTNSTLKIQSAKQGDTATYLCASSGQGKGDTQYFGPGTRLLVL.

In the case of this clone: The listed genes are named as in mouse. The observed sequence ends 4 residues before the CDR3 terminus, with the missing tail filled in from the germline J gene. The chain links TRBV19 to TRBJ1-1; 7 positions match TRBD1. Germline V gene sequence: CDR1 FNHDT, CDR2 SITEND (reference sequence). This CDR3 spans 14 amino acids. CDR3 sequence reads: CASSIWTGRAEVFF. CDR3 DNA, as far as it was read: TGTGCCAGCAGTATCTGGACAGGAAGAGCA.

This clone occurred a few times. Gene names are the mouse ones. The read gets to within 4 residues of the CDR3 end, and the germline J gene fills in the rest. The genes are TRBV1 and TRBJ1-2, with 8 bases fitting TRBD1. The CDR3 is 15 residues long. The V gene's germline CDR1 is NSQYPW and CDR2 LRSPGD (reference sequence). Trimming at V came to 3 bases and at J to 1 base, leaving 4 bases not matched to a gene. CDR3 DNA, as far as it was read: TGCACCTGCAGTGCGACAGGGGATGAAAACTCC. It translates to CTCSATGDENS. The whole CDR3 protein is CTCSATGDENSDYTF.

Worth noting for this clone: Gene names refer to mouse genes. The CDR3 extends 4 residues past the end of the read, so its final part is completed from the germline J gene. The chain has TRBV13-3 and TRBJ1-2; a weak D match, TRBD1 (6 bases). Germline CDR1 reads NNHDY; CDR2 reads SYVADS. The CDR3 has 14 residues. This chain's CDR3 is CASSGAGGAGDYTF. The sequenced part of the CDR3 DNA is TGTGCCAGCAGTGGGGCTGGGGGGGCGGGC.

This clone was observed a handful of times. The gene symbols are mouse symbols. The CDR3 end falls 4 residues outside the read, so it is completed with the germline J gene. V is TRBV13-3 and J is TRBJ2-5; TRBD1 aligns across 11 bases. The CDR3 has 16 residues. Germline V lookup: CDR1 NNHDY, CDR2 SYVADS. The CDR3 DNA, read in part, is TGTGCCAGCAGTGATGCAGAGGGGACAGGGGGGGAC. This gives the protein CASSDAEGTGGD. The CDR3 in its entirety is CASSDAEGTGGDTQYF.

This clone was seen only a few times. Mouse gene names and germline throughout. The read comes to an end 4 residues before the CDR3 does, leaving the germline J gene to fill in the end. This CDR3 is also generated by other DNA sequences in the sample. The J gene is TRBJ2-3, the V gene TRBV1; the D gene is possibly TRBD2 (7 bases). Per germline, CDR1 NSQYPW and CDR2 LRSPGD (reference sequence). V lost 0 bases, J lost 0 bases, and 13 bases lay in between. This CDR3 is built from 17 residues. CDR3 residues: CTCSADRGASSAETLYF. The CDR3 bases that were read are TGCACCTGCAGTGCAGATCGGGGGGCGTCTAGTGCAGAA.

This clone was detected many times. The genes are named according to mouse. The read ends 4 residues shy of where the CDR3 ends; the end is completed using the germline J gene. The V gene is TRBV13-3, the J gene TRBJ1-2; tentative D call: TRBD1 (5 bases). Germline values: CDR1 NNHDY, CDR2 SYVADS. CDR3 size: 15 residues. V was pared by 1 base and J by 3 bases, with 13 bases between. Incomplete CDR3 DNA: TGTGCCAGCAGTGATTTCGCCAGGGAGGACTCC. Residues: CASSDFAREDS. The full CDR3 protein is CASSDFAREDSDYTF.

A remark on this clone: Mouse gene names apply. The read stops 4 residues short of the end of the CDR3; the missing end is completed from the germline J gene. The V call is TRBV1, the J call TRBJ1-1; weak D call: TRBD1 (6 bases). Germline V gene data show CDR1 as NSQYPW and CDR2 as LRSPGD (reference sequence). CDR3 length: 14 residues. CDR3 sequence reads: CTCSAEGGAPEVFF. Partial CDR3 DNA: TGCACCTGCAGTGCAGAGGGGGGGGCCCCA.

This clone was observed a few times. Gene names denote mouse genes. From the germline J gene comes the end of the CDR3, since the read stops 4 residues before it. The chain has TRBV13-3 and TRBJ1-4; 10 nucleotides line up with TRBD1. The CDR3 is 14 residues long. Germline V gene lookup returns CDR1 NNHDY and CDR2 SYVADS. V shed 5 bases, J shed 6 bases, and the junction held 4 bases outside the gene matches. The CDR3 loop is CASRDRGLYERLFF. Partial CDR3 DNA: TGTGCCAGCAGAGACAGGGGGCTGTACGAA.

With respect to this clone: Germline and genes here are mouse. Coverage ceases 4 residues before the CDR3 finishes, and the germline J gene fills in the end. The chain carries TRBV19 and TRBJ1-2, with D tentatively TRBD1 (6 bases). The V end lost 4 bases, the J end lost 4 bases, and 14 bases lay between the germline ends. The CDR3 has 14 amino acids. Germline V lookup: CDR1 FNHDT, CDR2 SITEND (reference sequence). The CDR3 loop is CASSPYRDTSDYTF. The CDR3 bases that were read are TGTGCCAGCAGTCCCTACCGGGACACCTCC.

A few counts support this clone. The genes and germline here are from mouse. The CDR3 is cut off 4 residues early in the read; its end comes from the germline J gene. The V call is TRBV13-3, the J call TRBJ2-2; TRBD1 agrees at 8 bases. The V and J ends lost 4 bases and 3 bases, in that order; junction bases with no gene match: 5. Germline CDR1 and CDR2: NNHDY and SYVADS. The CDR3 loop spans 15 amino acids. This chain's CDR3 is CASSPQGADTGQLYF. The part of the CDR3 DNA that was read is TGTGCCAGCAGTCCTCAGGGGGCGGACACCGGG.

This clone appeared a few times. The genes and germline here are from mouse. The CDR3 loop reads CASSEDRGNNERLFF. The CDR3 bases that were read are TGTGCCAGCAGTGAGGACAGGGGTAATAACGAA. The genes are TRBV13-3 and TRBJ1-4, with 9 bases matching TRBD1. The observed sequence ends 4 residues before the CDR3 terminus, with the missing tail filled in from the germline J gene. The length of the CDR3 is 15 residues. Germline V lookup: CDR1 NNHDY, CDR2 SYVADS. The J segment lost 5 bases and the V segment lost 2 bases, leaving 4 bases of the junction unmatched.

This clone was seen many times. Germline and genes: mouse. Read sequence stops 4 residues before the CDR3 end, and the germline J gene provides the missing end. The J gene is TRBJ2-5, the V gene TRBV13-3; 7 bases are shared with TRBD2. Germline values: CDR1 NNHDY, CDR2 SYVADS. The CDR3 extends over 16 amino acids. Trimming took 1 base from V and 1 from J; bases not matched to a gene: 6. The CDR3 spells CASSDNLGVYQDTQYF. The CDR3 bases that were read are TGTGCCAGCAGTGATAACCTGGGGGTTTACCAAGAC.

This clone was seen repeatedly, ten times or more. The gene names here belong to mouse. With the read ending 4 residues before the CDR3 end, the germline J gene is used to fill in that end. The chain couples TRBV13-3 to TRBJ2-1; 12 bases fit TRBD2. This CDR3 region has 17 residues. Germline V gives CDR1 NNHDY, CDR2 SYVADS. Germline trimming cut 6 bases from V and 0 bases from J; bases unmatched to any gene: 7. The sequenced CDR3 bases are TGTGCCAGCACCAGGACTGGGGGGGGATATAACTATGCT. Its translation: CASTRTGGGYNYA. The CDR3 as a whole reads CASTRTGGGYNYAEQFF.

Comments on this clone: Genes and germline are mouse. Read data end 4 residues before the CDR3 end; the end is taken from the germline J gene. This chain connects TRBV19 to TRBJ1-4, with 10 nucleotides matching TRBD1. CDR3 length equals 16 residues. Germline V gene lookup returns CDR1 FNHDT and CDR2 SITEND (reference sequence). With 4 bases clipped from V and 0 bases from J, the junction kept 3 bases outside the gene matches. The covered CDR3 bases are TGTGCCAGCAGTTGGGACAGGGGAATTTCCAACGAA. Translating it yields CASSWDRGISNE. The CDR3 in its entirety is CASSWDRGISNERLFF.

The table lists this clone with a few counts. Gene names and germline match the mouse. The read terminates 4 residues ahead of where the CDR3 ends, so the germline J gene completes it. The chain recombines TRBV13-3 with TRBJ2-1; D might be TRBD1 (6 bases). The germline gives CDR1 NNHDY, CDR2 SYVADS. The CDR3 sequence is 14 residues long. CDR3 DNA (partial): TGTGCCAGCAGTGAAAAGGGGGATGGGGCT. Translation gives CASSEKGDGA. The entire CDR3 reads CASSEKGDGAEQFF.

Comment on this clone: These gene names are mouse names. The read falls 4 residues short of the CDR3 end, and the missing part is taken from the germline J gene. V and J are TRBV1 and TRBJ2-1, with D tentatively TRBD1 (5 bases). V was clipped by 0 bases and J by 5 bases, with 11 bases between them. This CDR3 contains 15 residues. The V gene's germline CDR1 is NSQYPW and CDR2 LRSPGD (reference sequence). CDR3 bases read: TGCACCTGCAGTGCAGATGGGAGGGGTGATGCT. Protein product: CTCSADGRGDA. In full, the CDR3 is CTCSADGRGDAEQFF.

Points on this clone: Gene names and germline match the mouse. From the germline J gene comes the end of the CDR3, since the read stops 4 residues before it. The V call is TRBV31, the J call TRBJ2-7, with TRBD2 matching over 12 bases. The trim removed 3 bases at V and 0 bases at J, leaving 3 bases unmatched. Germline assignment: CDR1 GKSSPN and CDR2 SITVG. CDR3 length equals 15 residues. The part of the CDR3 DNA that was read is TGTGCCTGGAGCCCGGACTGGGGGGGCTCCTAT. Protein sequence: CAWSPDWGGSY. In full, the CDR3 reads CAWSPDWGGSYEQYF.

About this clone itself: The gene names given are mouse names. The read is 4 residues too short to cover the CDR3 end, so that end is filled in from the germline J gene. V is TRBV1 and J is TRBJ1-4; 8 nucleotides agree with TRBD1. The CDR3 extends over 15 amino acids. CDR1 NSQYPW and CDR2 LRSPGD come from the germline V gene (reference sequence). The CDR3 sequence is CTCSAERQGSERLFF. The CDR3 bases that were read are TGCACCTGCAGTGCAGAGAGACAGGGGAGCGAA.